These 19 T cell receptor beta chains share one sample of origin, sequenced in a study of cytomegalovirus exposure and HLA in healthy donors. The PCR used 60 Vbeta and 13 Jbeta primers. Assay: immunoSEQ multiplex PCR; the TCRdb copy retains only in-frame clones and omits some. This table holds about 230,000 clones, roughly 91% found once. Input material: PBMCs. The origin of the receptors is a woman under 30 in good health and CMV-seronegative.

This sequence joins TRBV7-8 and TRBJ1-1; 9 positions match TRBD1. CDR1 is SGHVS, CDR2 FQNEAQ, per germline. CDR3 length: 14 residues. J lost 5 bases, V lost 6 bases, and 7 bases had no gene match. CDR3 bases: TGTGCCAGCAGTACCGGGACAGGGACGACTGAAGCTTTCTTT. Its translation: CASSTGTGTTEAFF. Complete variable domain (other parts from reference TRBV7-8 and TRBJ1-1): GAGVSQSPRYKVAKRGQDVALRCDPISGHVSLFWYQQALGQGPEFLTYFQNEAQLDKSGLPSDRFFAERPEGSVSTLKIQRTQQEDSAVYLCASSTGTGTTEAFFGQGTRLTVV.

The rearrangement uses TRBV5-1 and TRBJ2-1; 11 bases fit TRBD2. J lost 4 bases, V lost 1 base, and 10 bases had no gene match. Germline V CDR1 and CDR2: SGHRS, YFSETQ. The CDR3 is made up of 18 amino acids. CDR3 sequence (DNA): TGCGCCAGCAGCTTGCCTAGCGGGGGGCGCGGAAAATACAATGAGCAGTTCTTC. Translating it yields CASSLPSGGRGKYNEQFF.

The sample holds a few counts of this clone. The chain is built from TRBV7-9 and TRBJ2-7; the match to TRBD1 covers 10 bases. Germline CDR1 and CDR2: SEHNR and FQNEAQ (reference sequence). CDR3 length: 15 residues. The junction had 9 bases not matched to a gene; V was cut back by 5 bases and J by 5 bases. CDR3 in amino acids: CASSLAHGQGDEQYF. The DNA of the CDR3 is TGTGCCAGCAGCCTTGCCCATGGACAGGGGGACGAGCAGTACTTC.

V and J are TRBV20-1 and TRBJ1-2; no definite D call. The V and J ends lost 0 bases and 8 bases respectively, with 7 bases between them. The CDR3 spans 11 residues. Germline assignment: CDR1 DFQATT and CDR2 SNEGSKA (reference sequence). The CDR3 DNA follows: TGCAGTGCTAGAGACTTCCCCGGCTACACCTTC. Its translation: CSARDFPGYTF.

The gene calls are TRBV5-8 and TRBJ2-3, with 10 bases lining up with TRBD1. CDR3 length: 18 residues. Germline-derived CDR1 and CDR2 are SGHTS and YDEGEE. With 2 bases clipped from V and 2 bases from J, the junction kept 11 bases outside the gene matches. CDR3 in DNA: TGTGCCAGCAGCTTCTACCCCGGGACAGGGGACAACACAGATACGCAGTATTTT. It encodes CASSFYPGTGDNTDTQYF.

This chain uses TRBV6-5 with TRBJ1-1; 7 bases line up with TRBD1. Trimming at V came to 6 bases and at J to 1 base, leaving 8 bases not matched to a gene. In germline, CDR1 is MNHEY, CDR2 SVGAGI. The CDR3 totals 15 residues. CDR3 region: CASRRTGRSNTEAFF. In DNA, the CDR3 is TGTGCCAGCAGAAGGACAGGAAGATCGAACACTGAAGCTTTCTTT.

This clone was seen a single time. Within the sample, other DNA sequences also encode this same CDR3. CDR3 sequence: CASSSGGNQPQHF. In DNA, the CDR3 is TGTGCCAGCAGTTCAGGGGGCAATCAGCCCCAGCATTTT. The genes are TRBV6-5 and TRBJ1-5, with a possible D match to TRBD1 (6 bases). CDR3 length equals 13 residues. From germline, CDR1 is MNHEY and CDR2 SVGAGI. Trimming took 4 bases from V and 2 from J, leaving 6 bases between them.

This chain uses TRBV11-3 with TRBJ2-1; no clear D gene. This CDR3 has 12 residues. Trimming left V 0 bases short and J 9 bases short, with 6 bases between. CDR1 SGHNT and CDR2 YENEEA come from the germline V gene. The CDR3 nucleotides are TGTGCCAGCAGCTTAGAGGTCGGTGAGCAGTTCTTC. Translated: CASSLEVGEQFF.

V is TRBV6-6 and J is TRBJ1-1; 9 nucleotides match TRBD1. After removal of 2 bases from V and 6 bases from J, the junction contained 4 bases not matched to a gene. The CDR3 has 14 amino acids. Per the germline V gene, CDR1 is MNHNY and CDR2 is SVGAGI (reference sequence). The DNA for the CDR3 is TGTGCCAGCAGTTACGCACAGGGGGCTTCTGAAGCTTTCTTT. Amino acids: CASSYAQGASEAFF.

The gene calls are TRBV6-6 and TRBJ2-3; a weak D match, TRBD2 (7 bases). With 2 bases removed from V and 0 bases from J, the gap between germline ends came to 12 bases. This CDR3 is built from 16 residues. CDR1 is MNHNY, CDR2 SVGAGI, per germline (reference sequence). CDR3 DNA: TGTGCCAGCAGTTACCGGGGGGCTCCTAGCACAGATACGCAGTATTTT. The encoded protein is CASSYRGAPSTDTQYF.

The V and J genes are TRBV5-1 and TRBJ2-5; TRBD1 matches at 7 bases. The end of the DNA fits TRBJ2-7 better, so the J call may be wrong. Germline CDR1 and CDR2: SGHRS and YFSETQ. CDR3 length equals 14 residues. DNA for the CDR3: TGCGCCAGCAGCCCCGACAGGGCTGGCTACGAGCAGTACTTC. The encoded protein is CASSPDRAGYEQYF.

V gene TRBV28 combines with J gene TRBJ1-2; tentatively, D is TRBD1 (5 bases). CDR1 and CDR2 from the germline V gene are MDHEN and SYDVKM. This CDR3 comprises 16 residues. Trimming cost V 9 bases and J 8 bases, with 28 bases left between them. CDR3 sequence (DNA): TGTGCCAGTTCTAACAACCCCCACAGGCCGAAGGAAGGCTACACCTTC. Translating it yields CASSNNPHRPKEGYTF.

The chain is built from TRBV4-2 and TRBJ2-7, with D unclear. The V and J ends lost 0 bases and 3 bases respectively, with 9 bases between them. CDR1 is LGHNA and CDR2 is YNFKEQ in the germline V gene. CDR3 length equals 14 residues. The CDR3, as DNA: TGTGCCAGCAGCCAAGACAGGTCGGACTACGAGCAGTACTTC. This encodes CASSQDRSDYEQYF.

The chain couples TRBV7-9 to TRBJ2-7; the match to TRBD2 covers 12 bases. CDR1 is SEHNR and CDR2 is FQNEAQ in the germline V gene (reference sequence). The CDR3 is 18 residues long. Losses at the gene ends were 5 bases for V and 0 bases for J; bases not matched to a gene: 11. CDR3 nucleotide sequence: TGTGCCAGCAGCCGGGGTCTAGCGGGGGGGCCGATCTCCTACGAGCAGTACTTC. Amino acid sequence: CASSRGLAGGPISYEQYF.

The CDR3 region has the DNA TGTGCCAGCAGTTCACGGGGGGTCACAGATACGCAGTATTTT. Residues: CASSSRGVTDTQYF. The chain combines TRBV6-5 with TRBJ2-3; 7 nucleotides line up with TRBD2. Germline V lookup: CDR1 MNHEY, CDR2 SVGAGI. The V and J ends lost 4 bases and 2 bases, in that order; junction bases with no gene match: 3. The CDR3 has 14 amino acids.

The J gene is TRBJ2-7, the V gene TRBV7-3, with a possible D match to TRBD2 (6 bases). Per the germline V gene, CDR1 is SGHTA and CDR2 is FQGTGA. Trimming took off 1 base at V and 0 bases at J, with 13 bases between the two ends. The CDR3 is made up of 16 amino acids. CDR3 protein: CASSLMASADSYEQYF. The CDR3 DNA reads as TGTGCCAGCAGCTTAATGGCTAGCGCAGACTCCTACGAGCAGTACTTC.

This clone was counted once. This chain links TRBV4-3 with TRBJ2-7, with D hard to call. Germline V lookup: CDR1 LGHNA, CDR2 YSLEER. The CDR3 is 14 residues long. Trimming took off 0 bases at V and 0 bases at J, with 6 bases between the two ends. The CDR3 bases are TGCGCCAGCAGCCAAGACTGGAGCTCCTACGAGCAGTACTTC. Its protein product is CASSQDWSSYEQYF.

This CDR3 reads CASSRTGVGGEAFF. CDR3 DNA sequence: TGTGCCAGCAGCCGGACAGGTGTTGGTGGTGAAGCTTTCTTT. This sequence joins TRBV5-4 and TRBJ1-1; 7 positions agree with TRBD1. The CDR3 is 14 amino acids. The V gene's germline CDR1 is SGHNT and CDR2 YYREEE (reference sequence). The trim removed 4 bases at V and 7 bases at J, leaving 10 bases unmatched.

V usage is TRBV4-1 and J usage is TRBJ2-1; TRBD2 aligns across 11 bases. The J segment lost 8 bases and the V segment lost 2 bases, leaving 11 bases of the junction unmatched. Germline-derived CDR1 and CDR2 are MGHRA and YSYEKL. The CDR3 length is 17 residues. The CDR3 protein is CASSQRLAGGPGDEQFF. In DNA form, the CDR3 reads TGCGCCAGCAGCCAACGTTTAGCGGGAGGGCCGGGCGATGAGCAGTTCTTC.